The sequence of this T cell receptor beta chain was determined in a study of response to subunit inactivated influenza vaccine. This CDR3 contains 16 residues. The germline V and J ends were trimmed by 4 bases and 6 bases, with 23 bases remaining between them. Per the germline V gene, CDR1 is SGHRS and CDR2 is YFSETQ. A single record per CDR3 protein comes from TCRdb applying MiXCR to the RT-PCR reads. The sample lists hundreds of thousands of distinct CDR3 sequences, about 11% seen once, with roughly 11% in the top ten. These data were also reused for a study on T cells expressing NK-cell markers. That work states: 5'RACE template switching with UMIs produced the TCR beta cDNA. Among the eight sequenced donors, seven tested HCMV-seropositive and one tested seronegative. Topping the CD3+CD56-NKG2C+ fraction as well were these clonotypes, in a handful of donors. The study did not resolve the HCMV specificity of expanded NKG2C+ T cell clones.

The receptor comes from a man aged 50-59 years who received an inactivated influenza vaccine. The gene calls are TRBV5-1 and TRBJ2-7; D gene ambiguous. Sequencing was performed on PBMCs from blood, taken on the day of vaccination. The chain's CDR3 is CASSPTLALSLSEQYF. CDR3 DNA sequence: TGCGCCAGCAGCCCAACCCTTGCGCTATCTCTTAGCGAGCAGTACTTC.